This T cell receptor beta chain was captured by sequencing in a study of shared clonotypes between healthy human individuals. Study-wide results and limits: The study generally estimated greater richness for naive than memory subsets.

The CDR3 is made up of 15 amino acids. V lost 3 bases to trimming and J lost 1 base, with 12 bases between them. Germline V CDR1 and CDR2: MGHRA, YSYEKL. CD45RO negativity and positive selection for CCR7 defined naive CD8 cells, a population that excluded terminally differentiated effector memory CD45RA+ cells. Per the original data handling: Filtering differed, since immunoSEQ gave only junction sequences and no quality scores. Generated by immunoSEQ multiplex PCR, the TCRdb table keeps only in-frame clones and is missing some. Clonal size and the V and J genes are those of that table, whereas D and trimming came from the DNA. Of just over 2,000,000 clones in the sample, over 85% were seen once. Turning to this clone: What it binds is unknown.

The chain links TRBV4-1 to TRBJ2-5, with D maybe TRBD2 (5 bases). Sequences were obtained from naive CD8+ T cells sorted from blood. The sequence was collected from a young man in good health. The CDR3 here is CASSHSLAAQETQYF. The DNA of the CDR3 is TGCGCCAGCAGCCATAGTCTAGCTGCCCAAGAGACCCAGTACTTC.